This TCR beta chain is drawn from a study of T cells in Graves' hyperthyroidism and ophthalmopathy. Whole-study findings and limits: Most thyroid clonotypes expanded above 0.001 were also detected in blood. The model's output predicted ophthalmopathy at a median of 6.5 months prior to onset.

Diagnosis of hyperthyroidism was new in patients aged 18 to 65, and its duration was under 2 months. Thyroid ultrasound and orbital computed tomography, with clinical symptoms and serum thyroxine and TRAb, informed diagnoses. Concerning this clonotype itself: The antigen is not known.

TCR beta CDR3 regions were amplified from RNA transcripts. Using the HTBI primer set, a first-round RT-PCR was run on the TCR CDR3. TCRdb passed the multiplex PCR reads through MiXCR, listing each CDR3 protein once. In the table there are around 440,000 distinct CDR3 sequences, around a sixth of which are singletons. This clonotype was sampled from a woman aged 18-35 years with Graves' hyperthyroidism. Sequencing used blood.

The chain's CDR3 is CASSLLAGSSGDEQFF. The CDR3, as DNA: TGTGCCAGCAGTTTACTAGCGGGATCCTCTGGGGATGAGCAGTTCTTC. The chain has TRBV7-8 and TRBJ2-1; 10 bases agree with TRBD2. The ends lost 6 bases at V and 8 bases at J; junction bases unmatched: 13. CDR1 SGHVS and CDR2 FQNEAQ come from the germline V gene. The CDR3 has 16 amino acids.